The clone carrying this T cell receptor beta chain showed up many times. The data are from a study of early T cells in non-severe SARS-CoV-2 infection. About the research overall: Alpha and beta chains were unpaired, from unsorted whole-blood bulk RNA.

The germline gives CDR1 DFQATT, CDR2 SNEGSKA (reference sequence). Trimming left V 3 bases short and J 7 bases short, with 7 bases between. This CDR3 is built from 11 residues. Unique molecular identifiers tagged individual cDNA molecules. TCRdb passed the 5' RACE reads through MiXCR, listing each CDR3 protein once. Here the sample spans around 47,000 distinct CDR3 sequences, around a tenth being singletons. The receptor comes from an adult who was a healthcare worker with PCR-confirmed SARS-CoV-2 infection or an uninfected control (not recorded which). Sequenced input: whole blood. This rearrangement joins TRBV20-1 to TRBJ1-3; D gene uncertain. CDR3 protein: CSARSANTIYF. The CDR3 nucleotides are TGCAGTGCTAGGTCTGCGAACACCATATATTTT.